This TCR beta chain was identified in a study of blood T cell repertoires in COVID-19. The overall study: Samples of COVID-19 (acute and convalescent) were obtained from the United States, Italy and Spain. The cDNA or gDNA used as material had been derived from T cells, B-cell-depleted T cells, or PBMCs.

Per the authors' pipeline: For nucleated cells, counts were estimated from reference gene primer amplification. The data were produced by immunoSEQ multiplex PCR, yet TCRdb's version contains in-frame clones alone and is incomplete. V, J and clone size were drawn from that table, and D and trimming were deduced from the DNA. The sample records 100,000 or so clones, approximately 78% being singletons. The CDR3 sequence is 14 residues long. Trimming took off 2 bases at V and 3 bases at J, with 10 bases between the two ends. CDR1 and CDR2 from the germline V gene are SEHNR and FQNEAQ (reference sequence).

The sample comprised peripheral blood. The receptor's source is a man aged 45 to 65 with active or convalescent COVID-19. The rearrangement uses TRBV7-9 and TRBJ1-2; D might be TRBD1 (5 bases). CDR3 in amino acids: CASSLTGDHYGYTF. In DNA, the CDR3 is TGTGCCAGCAGCTTAACAGGAGATCACTATGGCTACACCTTC. The complete variable domain, with remaining parts taken from reference TRBV7-9 and TRBJ1-2, reads DTGVSQNPRHKITKRGQNVTFRCDPISEHNRLYWYRQTLGQGPEFLTYFQNEAQLEKSRLLSDRFSAERPKGSFSTLEIQRTEQGDSAMYLCASSLTGDHYGYTFGSGTRLTVV.